What follows are 3 T cell receptor beta chains derived from one specimen sequenced in a study of blood T cell repertoires in COVID-19. Repertoires were generated with immunoSEQ multiplex PCR, while TCRdb's copy carries only in-frame clones and drops some. The sample shows 60,000 to 85,000 clones, 85% to 90% of them seen only once. The material sequenced was peripheral blood. The receptors derive from a woman in her fifties or sixties with active COVID-19.

The chain is built from TRBV5-4 and TRBJ2-1; 10 bases match TRBD2. J lost 4 bases, V lost 4 bases, and 8 bases had no gene match. This CDR3 region has 16 residues. The V gene's germline CDR1 is SGHNT and CDR2 YYREEE (reference sequence). The CDR3 reads CASSAQTSGDYNEQFF. The CDR3 region has the DNA TGTGCCAGCAGCGCGCAAACTAGCGGGGATTACAATGAGCAGTTCTTC.

This chain links TRBV4-1 with TRBJ2-2, with 13 bases that match TRBD2. V was clipped by 4 bases and J by 5 bases; unmatched bases: 4. The CDR3 runs 16 residues. The germline V gene has CDR1 MGHRA and CDR2 YSYEKL. Here the CDR3 DNA reads TGCGCCAGCAGCCCTGGGACTAGCGGGATAACCGGGGAGCTGTTTTTT. Amino acid sequence: CASSPGTSGITGELFF.

This clone has a single count. The chain is built from TRBV5-6 and TRBJ2-3; D is ambiguous. Germline values: CDR1 SGHDT, CDR2 YYEEEE. V lost 3 bases and J lost 9, with 17 bases in between. This CDR3 region has 14 residues. The CDR3 region has the DNA TGTGCCAGCAGCTATAGTCTTCTGAGGCCCACGCAGTATTTT. Amino acids: CASSYSLLRPTQYF.